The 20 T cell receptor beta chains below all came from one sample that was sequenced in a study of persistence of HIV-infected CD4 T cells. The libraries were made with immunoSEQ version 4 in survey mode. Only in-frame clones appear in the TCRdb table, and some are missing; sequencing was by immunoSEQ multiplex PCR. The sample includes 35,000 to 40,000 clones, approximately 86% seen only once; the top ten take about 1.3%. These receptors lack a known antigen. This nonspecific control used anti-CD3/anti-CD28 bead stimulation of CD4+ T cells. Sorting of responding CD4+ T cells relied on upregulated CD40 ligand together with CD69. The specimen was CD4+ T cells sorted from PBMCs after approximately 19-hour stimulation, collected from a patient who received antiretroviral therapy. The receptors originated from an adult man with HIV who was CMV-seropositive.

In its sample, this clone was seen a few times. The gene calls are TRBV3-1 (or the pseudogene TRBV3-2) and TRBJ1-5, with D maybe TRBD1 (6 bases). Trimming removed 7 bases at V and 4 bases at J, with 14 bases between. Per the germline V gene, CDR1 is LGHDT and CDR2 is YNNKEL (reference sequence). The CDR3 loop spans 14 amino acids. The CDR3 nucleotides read TGTGCCAGCACCATGGGGGCCACAAATCAGCCCCAGCATTTT. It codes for CASTMGATNQPQHF.

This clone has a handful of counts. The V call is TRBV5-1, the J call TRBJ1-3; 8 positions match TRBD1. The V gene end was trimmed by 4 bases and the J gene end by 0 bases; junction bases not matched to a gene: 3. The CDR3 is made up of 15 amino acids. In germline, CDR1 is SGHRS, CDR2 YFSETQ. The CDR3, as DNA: TGCGCCAGCAGCGGGGGACAGGCCTCTGGAAACACCATATATTTT. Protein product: CASSGGQASGNTIYF.

Here the CDR3 reads CASSQAFTNTEAFF. CDR3 DNA: TGTGCCAGCAGCCAAGCCTTTACTAACACTGAAGCTTTCTTT. The chain uses TRBV14 and TRBJ1-1; no definite D call. The CDR3 covers 14 residues. Germline V gene sequence: CDR1 SGHDN, CDR2 FVKESK. The ends were cut back, 1 base at V and 2 bases at J, with 8 bases in the middle.

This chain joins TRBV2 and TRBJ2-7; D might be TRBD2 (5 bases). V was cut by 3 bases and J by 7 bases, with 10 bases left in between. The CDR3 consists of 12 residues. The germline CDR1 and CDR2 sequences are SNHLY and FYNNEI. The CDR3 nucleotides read TGTGCCAGCAGTGACAGTCCGGGGGAGCAGTACTTC. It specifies CASSDSPGEQYF. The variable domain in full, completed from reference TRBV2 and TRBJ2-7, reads EPEVTQTPSHQVTQMGQEVILRCVPISNHLYFYWYRQILGQKVEFLVSFYNNEISEKSEIFDDQFSVERPDGSNFTLKIRSTKLEDSAMYFCASSDSPGEQYFGPGTRLTVT.

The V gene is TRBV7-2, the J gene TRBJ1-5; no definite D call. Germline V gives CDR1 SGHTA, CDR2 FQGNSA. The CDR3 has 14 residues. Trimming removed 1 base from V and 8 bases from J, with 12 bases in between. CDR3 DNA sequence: TGTGCCAGCAGCTTAGAGCGGGGATTGAAGCCCCAGCATTTT. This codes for CASSLERGLKPQHF.

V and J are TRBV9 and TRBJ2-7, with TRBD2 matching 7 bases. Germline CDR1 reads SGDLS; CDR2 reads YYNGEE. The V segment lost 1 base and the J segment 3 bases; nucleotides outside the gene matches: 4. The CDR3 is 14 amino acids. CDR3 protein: CASSVLAESYEQYF. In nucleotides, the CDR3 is TGTGCCAGCAGCGTACTAGCGGAGAGCTACGAGCAGTACTTC.

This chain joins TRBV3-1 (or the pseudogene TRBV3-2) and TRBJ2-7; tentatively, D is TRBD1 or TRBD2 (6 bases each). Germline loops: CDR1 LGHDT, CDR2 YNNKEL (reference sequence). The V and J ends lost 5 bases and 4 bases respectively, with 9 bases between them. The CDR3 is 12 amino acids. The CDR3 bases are TGTGCCAGCAGCTGGAGGGGGTACGAGCAGTACTTC. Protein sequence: CASSWRGYEQYF.

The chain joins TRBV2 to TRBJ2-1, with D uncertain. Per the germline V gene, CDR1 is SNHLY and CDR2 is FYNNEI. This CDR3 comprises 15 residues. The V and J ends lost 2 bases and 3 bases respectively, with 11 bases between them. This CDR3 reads CASSERPQNYNEQFF. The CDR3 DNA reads TGTGCCAGCAGTGAACGACCGCAGAACTACAATGAGCAGTTCTTC.

The CDR3 loop is CASSQTPGQGTGWAFF. CDR3 DNA: TGTGCCAGCAGCCAAACCCCGGGACAGGGAACAGGATGGGCTTTCTTT. The chain has TRBV3-1 (or the pseudogene TRBV3-2) and TRBJ1-1, with 9 bases aligning to TRBD1. Trimming cost V 2 bases and J 11 bases; bases outside gene matches: 15. CDR3 length: 16 residues. Per the germline V gene, CDR1 is LGHDT and CDR2 is YNNKEL (reference sequence).

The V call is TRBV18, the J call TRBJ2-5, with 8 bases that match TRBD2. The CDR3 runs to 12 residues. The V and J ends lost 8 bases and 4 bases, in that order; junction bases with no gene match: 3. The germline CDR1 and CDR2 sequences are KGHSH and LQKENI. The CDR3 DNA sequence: TGTGCCAGCAGGGCGGGAGGAGAGACCCAGTACTTC. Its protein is CASRAGGETQYF.

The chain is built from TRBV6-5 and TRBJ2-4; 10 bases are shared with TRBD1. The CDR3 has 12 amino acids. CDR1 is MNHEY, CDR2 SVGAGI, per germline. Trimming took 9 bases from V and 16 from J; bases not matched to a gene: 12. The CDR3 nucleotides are TGTGCCAGTACCAATCACCGGGACAGGGGTTACTTC. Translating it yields CASTNHRDRGYF.

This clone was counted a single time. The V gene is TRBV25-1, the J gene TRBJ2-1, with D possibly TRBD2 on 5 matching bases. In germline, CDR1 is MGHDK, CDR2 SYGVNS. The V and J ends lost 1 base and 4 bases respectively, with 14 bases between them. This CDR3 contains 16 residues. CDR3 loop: CASSESAGPRYNEQFF. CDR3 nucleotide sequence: TGTGCCAGCAGTGAATCCGCGGGCCCTCGTTACAATGAGCAGTTCTTC.

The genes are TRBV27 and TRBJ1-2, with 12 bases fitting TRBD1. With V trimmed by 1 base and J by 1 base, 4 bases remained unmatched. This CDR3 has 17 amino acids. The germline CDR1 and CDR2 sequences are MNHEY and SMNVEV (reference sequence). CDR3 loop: CASSLWGQGAINYGYTF. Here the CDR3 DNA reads TGTGCCAGCAGTTTATGGGGACAGGGGGCCATTAACTATGGCTACACCTTC.

The CDR3 DNA is TGTGCCACCAGCAGAGATAACGGAGGGAGGGCAGATACGCAGTATTTT. It yields the protein CATSRDNGGRADTQYF. The chain carries TRBV15 and TRBJ2-3; 7 bases map to TRBD2. The V segment lost 0 bases and the J segment 4 bases; nucleotides outside the gene matches: 7. Germline CDR1 is LNHNV and CDR2 is YYDKDF (reference sequence). The CDR3 is 16 residues long.

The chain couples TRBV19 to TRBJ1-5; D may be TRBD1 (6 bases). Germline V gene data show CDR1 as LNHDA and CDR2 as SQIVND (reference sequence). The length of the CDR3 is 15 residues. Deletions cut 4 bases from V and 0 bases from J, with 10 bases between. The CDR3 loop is CASSTTGNSNQPQHF. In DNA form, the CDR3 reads TGTGCCAGTAGTACCACAGGGAATAGCAATCAGCCCCAGCATTTT.

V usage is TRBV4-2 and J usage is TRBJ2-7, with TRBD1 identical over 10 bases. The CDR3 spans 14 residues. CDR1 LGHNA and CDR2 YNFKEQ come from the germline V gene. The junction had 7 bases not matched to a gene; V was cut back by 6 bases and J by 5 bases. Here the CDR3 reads CASSLDRGRNEQYF. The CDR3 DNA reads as TGTGCCAGCAGTCTTGACAGGGGGCGGAACGAGCAGTACTTC.

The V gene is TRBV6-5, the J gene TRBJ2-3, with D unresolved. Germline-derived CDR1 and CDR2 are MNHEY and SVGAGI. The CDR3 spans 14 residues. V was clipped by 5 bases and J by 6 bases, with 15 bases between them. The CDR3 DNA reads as TGTGCCAGCAGTCGACACCTTCTAGGGGATACGCAGTATTTT. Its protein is CASSRHLLGDTQYF.

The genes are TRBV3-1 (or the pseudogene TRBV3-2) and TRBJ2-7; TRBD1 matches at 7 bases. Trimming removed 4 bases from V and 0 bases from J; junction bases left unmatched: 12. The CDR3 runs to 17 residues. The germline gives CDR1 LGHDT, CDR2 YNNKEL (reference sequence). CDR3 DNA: TGTGCCAGCAGCCGAGGATGTTATCGGGACAGCTCCTACGAGCAGTACTTC. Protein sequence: CASSRGCYRDSSYEQYF.

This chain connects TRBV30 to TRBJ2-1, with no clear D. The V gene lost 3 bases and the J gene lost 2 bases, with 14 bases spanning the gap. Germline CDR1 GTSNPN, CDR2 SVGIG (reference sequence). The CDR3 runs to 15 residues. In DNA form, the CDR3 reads TGTGCCTGGAGCACGGACGGTAGCCCCTACAATGAGCAGTTCTTC. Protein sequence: CAWSTDGSPYNEQFF.

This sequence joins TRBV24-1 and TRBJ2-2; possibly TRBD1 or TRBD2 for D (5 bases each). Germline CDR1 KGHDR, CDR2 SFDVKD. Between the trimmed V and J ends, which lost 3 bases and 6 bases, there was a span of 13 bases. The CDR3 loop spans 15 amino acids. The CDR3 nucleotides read TGTGCCACCAGTGATCCACGGGACCTGTCCGGGGAGCTGTTTTTT. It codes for CATSDPRDLSGELFF.